This T cell receptor beta chain was profiled in a study of patients and donors after allogeneic stem cell transplantation (dated by TCRdb to 2020 to 2022). V is pruned by 4 bases and J by 4 bases, leaving 9 bases of the junction without a gene match. The CDR3 contains 15 residues, cysteine and phenylalanine counted. The retained sequence is limited to the CDR3, 45 bases, with the frame set at the first base. In its sample, this clonotype was seen many times. It lacks a known antigen. Per-base qualities were not stored, and no clone one base away is much larger. Receptor libraries were prepared by RT-PCR. These reads were obtained on a NextSeq 550. TCRdb reanalyzed the raw reads on its own, using fastp at Q25 for trimming and MiXCR for clone calling, and kept in-frame beta chains. Rows are unified per CDR3 protein, each entry keeping the most common DNA and genes. Counted in this sample were about 230,000 distinct CDR3 sequences; roughly 13% of them appeared once. Around a tenth of the sample is taken by the ten largest.

The receptor comes from a human donor who was either an allogeneic HSCT recipient or a stem cell or donor lymphocyte infusion donor (not recorded which). It is not recorded whose cells these are; they may come from a transplant donor. The sample was blood, either unsorted or a sorted T cell fraction (not recorded which). The V and J segments used are TRBV12-3 or TRBV12-4 and TRBJ1-1, and 7 bases in between align with TRBD1. For the CDR3, the sequence is CASSSRDSGSTEAFF. The DNA reads as follows: TGTGCCAGCAGTTCAAGGGACAGTGGTAGCACTGAAGCTTTCTTT.